This TCR beta chain was found in a study of T cell repertoires in cytomegalovirus infection. Study-wide background: Carrying CMV and the relevant HLA type showed in public TCR beta signatures.

A few counts support this clonotype. Its specificity is unknown. Germline V gene sequence: CDR1 MDHEN, CDR2 SYDVKM. V was clipped by 4 bases and J by 4 bases; unmatched bases: 16. The CDR3 spans 17 residues. Using its own MiXCR run on the reads, TCRdb lists one record per CDR3 protein. Here the sample spans hundreds of thousands of distinct CDR3 sequences, about 42% being singletons. This chain uses TRBV28 with TRBJ2-7, with 7 bases matching TRBD2. The specimen was cultured PBMCs, collected from culture after CMV antigen stimulation. This TCR was sampled from a human donor in good health (CMV status not recorded). Some clones in this sample may be carry-over from other donors' samples. As DNA, the CDR3 is TGTGCCAGCAGTTCTACGGGGTACTCTCACGGGGGGTACGAGCAGTACTTC. This gives the protein CASSSTGYSHGGYEQYF.